Listed below are T cell receptor beta chains from one sample, sequenced in a study of CD8+CD57+ T cells in acquired aplastic anemia. Each CDR3 protein gets one entry after TCRdb re-called the reads with MiXCR. This table holds roughly 300,000 distinct CDR3 sequences, around three fifths found once. The source material was sorted CD4+, CD8+, or CD8+CD57+ T cells (not recorded which) from PBMCs. The receptors were sampled from a human donor with severe aplastic anemia or a healthy control (not recorded which). The CDR3 runs from the conserved cysteine through the conserved F or W. Each record gives: V gene, clone size, D gene, J gene, CDR3 protein, CDR3 DNA. The D gene is left open where the match is weak. Not all rows give a size; the values are once, few, many and, for expanded clones, a class.

v_call: TRBV30
clone_size: many
d_call: .
j_call: TRBJ1-6
cdr3_aa: CAWDRDSTYNSPLHF
cdr3_nt: TGTGCCTGGGATCGGGACTCTACCTATAATTCACCCCTCCACTTT

v_call: TRBV10-2
clone_size: .
d_call: .
j_call: TRBJ1-1
cdr3_aa: CASSDGRNTEAFF
cdr3_nt: TGCGCCAGCAGTGACGGTAGGAACACTGAAGCTTTCTTT

v_call: TRBV29-1
clone_size: .
d_call: .
j_call: TRBJ2-1
cdr3_aa: CAWTGIDEQFF
cdr3_nt: TGTGCCTGGACGGGGATTGATGAGCAGTTCTTC

v_call: TRBV9
clone_size: .
d_call: .
j_call: TRBJ1-6
cdr3_aa: CASSVVNRVGSYNSPLHF
cdr3_nt: TGTGCCAGCAGCGTAGTGAACAGGGTAGGGTCCTATAATTCACCCCTCCACTTT

v_call: TRBV25-1
clone_size: .
d_call: TRBD1
j_call: TRBJ2-1
cdr3_aa: CASSWDSRYEQFF
cdr3_nt: TGTGCCAGTAGTTGGGACAGCCGGTATGAGCAGTTCTTC

v_call: TRBV20-1
clone_size: .
d_call: .
j_call: TRBJ2-5
cdr3_aa: CSASSESIPKTQYF
cdr3_nt: TGCAGTGCCAGCAGTGAATCTATTCCCAAGACCCAGTACTTC

v_call: TRBV15
clone_size: .
d_call: TRBD2
j_call: TRBJ2-7
cdr3_aa: CATSRDLPPGLVGEQYF
cdr3_nt: TGTGCCACCAGCAGAGATTTACCTCCGGGACTAGTGGGCGAGCAGTACTTC

v_call: TRBV7-8
clone_size: few
d_call: .
j_call: TRBJ2-7
cdr3_aa: CASSSQGSTYEQYF
cdr3_nt: TGTGCCAGCAGCTCCCAGGGGTCTACCTACGAGCAGTACTTC

v_call: TRBV12-3/TRBV12-4
clone_size: .
d_call: .
j_call: TRBJ1-1
cdr3_aa: CASRPGLNTEAFF
cdr3_nt: TGTGCCAGCAGACCAGGGTTGAACACTGAAGCTTTCTTT

v_call: TRBV24-1
clone_size: .
d_call: .
j_call: TRBJ2-3
cdr3_aa: CATSGGHSTDTQYF
cdr3_nt: TGTGCCACCAGTGGAGGGCATTCCACAGATACGCAGTATTTT

v_call: TRBV10-1
clone_size: many
d_call: .
j_call: TRBJ1-2
cdr3_aa: CASSGPRVKIPGNYGYTF
cdr3_nt: TGCGCCAGCAGTGGCCCGCGCGTAAAAATCCCGGGGAACTATGGCTACACCTTC

v_call: TRBV9
clone_size: many
d_call: .
j_call: TRBJ2-2
cdr3_aa: CASGGAATGELFF
cdr3_nt: TGTGCCAGCGGGGGGGCAGCGACCGGGGAGCTGTTTTTT

v_call: TRBV5-6
clone_size: .
d_call: .
j_call: TRBJ1-4
cdr3_aa: CASSLAAINENLFF
cdr3_nt: TGTGCCAGCAGCTTGGCAGCGATTAATGAAAACCTGTTCTTT

v_call: TRBV9
clone_size: once
d_call: .
j_call: TRBJ2-7
cdr3_aa: CASSLGRGGAFYEQYF
cdr3_nt: TGTGCCAGCAGCTTAGGCCGGGGCGGAGCCTTCTACGAGCAGTACTTC

v_call: TRBV9
clone_size: .
d_call: .
j_call: TRBJ1-2
cdr3_aa: CASSAGPGYTF
cdr3_nt: TGTGCCAGCAGTGCAGGGCCCGGCTACACCTTC

v_call: TRBV6-4
clone_size: many
d_call: .
j_call: TRBJ1-1
cdr3_aa: CASRGHGHKMNTEAFF
cdr3_nt: TGTGCCAGCAGAGGTCATGGACACAAAATGAACACTGAAGCTTTCTTT

v_call: TRBV14
clone_size: .
d_call: .
j_call: TRBJ1-2
cdr3_aa: CASSQDRETGGYTF
cdr3_nt: TGTGCCAGCAGCCAAGATCGAGAGACAGGTGGCTACACCTTC

v_call: TRBV2
clone_size: few
d_call: .
j_call: TRBJ2-7
cdr3_aa: CASLESYEQYF
cdr3_nt: TGTGCCAGCTTGGAGTCCTACGAGCAGTACTTC

v_call: TRBV7-3
clone_size: many
d_call: .
j_call: TRBJ2-6
cdr3_aa: CATPSDSATPGANVLTF
cdr3_nt: TGTGCCACCCCCTCTGACAGCGCGACTCCTGGGGCCAACGTCCTGACTTTC

v_call: TRBV4-3
clone_size: few
d_call: TRBD2
j_call: TRBJ2-3
cdr3_aa: CASSHLTSGGQMRTDTQYF
cdr3_nt: TGCGCCAGCAGCCATTTGACTAGCGGGGGGCAAATGCGCACAGATACGCAGTATTTT

v_call: TRBV2
clone_size: .
d_call: .
j_call: TRBJ1-5
cdr3_aa: CASSDAPSNQPQHF
cdr3_nt: TGTGCCAGCAGTGATGCCCCGAGCAATCAGCCCCAGCATTTT

v_call: TRBV20-1
clone_size: .
d_call: .
j_call: TRBJ2-5
cdr3_aa: CSARKTAQETQYF
cdr3_nt: TGCAGTGCTAGAAAGACTGCCCAAGAGACCCAGTACTTC

v_call: TRBV2
clone_size: .
d_call: .
j_call: TRBJ2-7
cdr3_aa: CASGGGYEQYF
cdr3_nt: TGTGCCAGCGGGGGAGGCTACGAGCAGTACTTC

v_call: TRBV6-2/TRBV6-3
clone_size: .
d_call: .
j_call: TRBJ2-3
cdr3_aa: CASSSRRTDTQYF
cdr3_nt: TGTGCCAGCAGTTCACGACGGACAGATACGCAGTATTTT

v_call: TRBV20-1
clone_size: many
d_call: TRBD2
j_call: TRBJ2-7
cdr3_aa: CSARDPAGGPSYEQYF
cdr3_nt: TGCAGTGCTAGAGATCCGGCGGGGGGGCCTTCCTACGAGCAGTACTTC

v_call: TRBV20-1
clone_size: .
d_call: TRBD1
j_call: TRBJ2-7
cdr3_aa: CSARARTGGEQYF
cdr3_nt: TGCAGTGCTAGAGCCCGGACAGGCGGTGAGCAGTACTTC

v_call: TRBV7-8
clone_size: .
d_call: .
j_call: TRBJ1-3
cdr3_aa: CASSPRGAGNTIYF
cdr3_nt: TGTGCCAGCAGCCCGCGGGGAGCTGGAAACACCATATATTTT

v_call: TRBV2
clone_size: .
d_call: .
j_call: TRBJ2-7
cdr3_aa: CASSARQLYEQYF
cdr3_nt: TGTGCCAGCAGTGCCCGGCAACTCTACGAGCAGTACTTC

v_call: TRBV5-1
clone_size: .
d_call: .
j_call: TRBJ1-1
cdr3_aa: CASSLPRGLGTEAFF
cdr3_nt: TGCGCCAGCAGCTTGCCCAGGGGTCTGGGCACTGAAGCTTTCTTT

v_call: TRBV15
clone_size: .
d_call: TRBD1
j_call: TRBJ2-1
cdr3_aa: CATSPRQGRNEQFF
cdr3_nt: TGTGCCACCAGCCCCAGACAGGGTAGGAATGAGCAGTTCTTC

v_call: TRBV25-1
clone_size: .
d_call: .
j_call: TRBJ1-1
cdr3_aa: CASSDPGPANTEAFF
cdr3_nt: TGTGCCAGCAGTGACCCAGGGCCCGCGAACACTGAAGCTTTCTTT

v_call: TRBV7-8
clone_size: .
d_call: TRBD1
j_call: TRBJ2-7
cdr3_aa: CASSLGTGVAYEQYF
cdr3_nt: TGTGCCAGCAGCCTCGGGACAGGGGTGGCCTACGAGCAGTACTTC

v_call: TRBV20-1
clone_size: .
d_call: .
j_call: TRBJ2-3
cdr3_aa: CSARARGGSTDTQYF
cdr3_nt: TGCAGTGCTAGGGCACGCGGGGGCTCCACAGATACGCAGTATTTT

v_call: TRBV12-3/TRBV12-4
clone_size: .
d_call: .
j_call: TRBJ1-1
cdr3_aa: CAQTGRAGTEAFF
cdr3_nt: TGTGCCCAGACGGGCAGGGCGGGCACTGAAGCTTTCTTT

v_call: TRBV20-1
clone_size: .
d_call: TRBD2
j_call: TRBJ2-5
cdr3_aa: CSAPRLAGEGETQYF
cdr3_nt: TGCAGTGCCCCTAGACTAGCGGGGGAAGGAGAGACCCAGTACTTC

v_call: TRBV5-5
clone_size: .
d_call: TRBD2
j_call: TRBJ2-5
cdr3_aa: CASSLGLAGGRETQYF
cdr3_nt: TGTGCCAGCAGCTTGGGACTAGCGGGGGGACGTGAGACCCAGTACTTC

v_call: TRBV10-3
clone_size: few
d_call: .
j_call: TRBJ2-3
cdr3_aa: CAISDSGPDTQYF
cdr3_nt: TGTGCCATCAGTGATTCGGGACCAGATACGCAGTATTTT

v_call: TRBV20-1
clone_size: .
d_call: .
j_call: TRBJ2-5
cdr3_aa: CSVGRSETQYF
cdr3_nt: TGCAGTGTCGGTCGGTCGGAGACCCAGTACTTC

v_call: TRBV25-1
clone_size: many
d_call: .
j_call: TRBJ2-5
cdr3_aa: CASSGTRDFKETQYF
cdr3_nt: TGTGCCAGCAGTGGAACCCGGGACTTCAAAGAGACCCAGTACTTC